This TCR beta chain was profiled in a study of OX40 agonist ivuxolimab in advanced cancers. Broadly, across the study: Ivuxolimab was an agonistic, fully human IgG2 monoclonal antibody directed against OX40 (CD134), a costimulatory receptor. Of the 50 or so patients in dose escalation, some 20 had hepatocellular carcinoma, some 15 had melanoma, 9 had renal cell carcinoma and 9 had head and neck cancer. Intravenous ivuxolimab was administered to patients every 2 weeks at six dose levels: 0.01, 0.1, 0.3, 1.5, 3 and 10 mg/kg. The paper covers the monotherapy dose-escalation part of the phase I ivuxolimab trial, which included N of about 50 patients. The dose-escalation cohort was about 83% male with a mean age of about 65 years, ranging from about 23 to 85. Peripheral TCRbeta sequencing aimed to test whether ivuxolimab altered TCR sequence diversity and caused clonal T-cell expansion. Partial responses were achieved by three dose-escalation patients, of whom one had hepatocellular carcinoma and two had cutaneous melanoma. Prior anti-PD-1, anti-PD-L1 or anti-CTLA-4 therapy was permitted, and approximately 40% of dose-escalation patients had received checkpoint inhibitors.

General study outcomes and caveats: Low levels of normalized T-cell clonal expansion were also seen in some patients who did not respond. In partial responders in the 0.1-3.0 mg/kg groups, normalized peripheral clonal expansion was found to be among the lowest, especially among CD8+ T cells. At doses from 0.1 to 3.0 mg/kg, clonal expansion was seen in both CD4+ and CD8+ blood T cells between baseline and week 6. Antigen specificity was not determined for the clonally expanded peripheral T cells. On average, CD8+ T cells showed more expanded clones than CD4+ T cells after ivuxolimab.

To sequence the TCRbeta CDR3 region, genomic DNA was isolated from the sorted cells. The immunoSEQ Assay was used to sequence the TCRbeta CDR3 regions. This immuneACCESS table, as held by TCRdb, lists in-frame sequences with V and J called but not all clones. Of the missing ones, under half trace to an unresolved V gene in checked studies; the others have no known cause. This sample lists 70,000 or so clones; about 89% were detected once. Jointly, the top ten make up 0.25% to 0.3% of the sample. The trial excluded patients who had a history of autoimmune disease or who were on systemic immunosuppression. Peripheral blood for TCR sequencing was collected from all dose cohorts at baseline, on cycle 4 day 1, and on cycle 7 day 1. Samples were obtained from an open-label, multicenter, first-in-human phase I dose-escalation trial of ivuxolimab. Adults with locally advanced or metastatic head and neck squamous cell, hepatocellular, melanoma or renal cell carcinoma were enrolled in the trial. Before TCR sequencing, CD4+ T cells and CD8+ T cells were sorted from peripheral blood as separate populations.

Notes on this clone: The antigen it recognizes is unknown. Nothing much larger sits one base from this clone, and base qualities are not available.

V is pared back by 6 bases and J by 6 bases, with 12 bases lying between the germline termini. From its cysteine to its phenylalanine, the CDR3 spans 13 amino acids. CDR3 DNA is the only sequence kept; it has 39 bases, read in frame from the first base. CDR1 and CDR2 were assigned from the germline V gene (reference sequence) as LNHDA and SQIVND. The source of this sequence is an adult with an advanced solid tumor such as melanoma, head and neck, liver or kidney cancer. Here the chain combines TRBV19 and TRBJ1-3; the D gene remains uncertain. Specimen: CD4+ or CD8+ T cells sorted from blood, collected in a trial of the OX40 agonist ivuxolimab. CDR3 sequence: CASSQDGENTIYF. The nucleotide sequence reads TGTGCCAGTAGCCAGGACGGAGAAAACACCATATATTTT.